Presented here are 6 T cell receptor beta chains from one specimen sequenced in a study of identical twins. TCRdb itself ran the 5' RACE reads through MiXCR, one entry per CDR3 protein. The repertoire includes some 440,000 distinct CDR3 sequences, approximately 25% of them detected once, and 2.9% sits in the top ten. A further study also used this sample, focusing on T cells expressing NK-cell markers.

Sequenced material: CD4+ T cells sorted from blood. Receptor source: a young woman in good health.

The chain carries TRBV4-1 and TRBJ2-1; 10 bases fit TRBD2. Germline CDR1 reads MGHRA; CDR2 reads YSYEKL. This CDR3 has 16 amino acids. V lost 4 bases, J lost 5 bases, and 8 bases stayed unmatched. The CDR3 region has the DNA TGCGCCAGCAGCCCCCAGGCTAGCGGGAGAAACAATGAGCAGTTCTTC. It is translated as CASSPQASGRNNEQFF.

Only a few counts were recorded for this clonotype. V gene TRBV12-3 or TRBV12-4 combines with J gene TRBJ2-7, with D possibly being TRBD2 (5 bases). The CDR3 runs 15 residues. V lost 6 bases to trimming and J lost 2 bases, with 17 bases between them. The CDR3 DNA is TGTGCCAGCAGGCAGAGCGGTGTGCAGACCTACGAGCAGTACTTC. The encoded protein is CASRQSGVQTYEQYF.

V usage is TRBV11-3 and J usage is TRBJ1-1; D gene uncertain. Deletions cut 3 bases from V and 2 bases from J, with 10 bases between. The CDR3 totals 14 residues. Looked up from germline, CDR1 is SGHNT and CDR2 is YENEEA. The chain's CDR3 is CASSLRGFNTEAFF. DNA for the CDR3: TGTGCCAGCAGCTTGCGAGGGTTCAACACTGAAGCTTTCTTT.

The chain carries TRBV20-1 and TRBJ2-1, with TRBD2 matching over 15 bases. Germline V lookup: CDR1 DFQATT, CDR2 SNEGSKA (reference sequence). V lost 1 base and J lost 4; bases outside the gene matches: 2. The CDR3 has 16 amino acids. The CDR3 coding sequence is TGCAGTGCTAGAGTAGGACTAGCGGGGGGGTACAATGAGCAGTTCTTC. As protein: CSARVGLAGGYNEQFF.

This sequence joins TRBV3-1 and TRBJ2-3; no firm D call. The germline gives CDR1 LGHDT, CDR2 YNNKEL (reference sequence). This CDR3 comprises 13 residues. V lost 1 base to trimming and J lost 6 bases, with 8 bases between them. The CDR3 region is CASSQGVLDTQYF. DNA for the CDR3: TGTGCCAGCAGCCAAGGCGTGCTTGATACGCAGTATTTT.

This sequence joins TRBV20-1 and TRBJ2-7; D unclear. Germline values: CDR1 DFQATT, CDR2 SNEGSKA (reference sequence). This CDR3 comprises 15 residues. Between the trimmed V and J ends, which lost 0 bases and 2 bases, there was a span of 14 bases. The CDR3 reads CSARDRSGRPYEQYF. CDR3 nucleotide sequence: TGCAGTGCTAGAGATCGTTCAGGTCGGCCCTACGAGCAGTACTTC.